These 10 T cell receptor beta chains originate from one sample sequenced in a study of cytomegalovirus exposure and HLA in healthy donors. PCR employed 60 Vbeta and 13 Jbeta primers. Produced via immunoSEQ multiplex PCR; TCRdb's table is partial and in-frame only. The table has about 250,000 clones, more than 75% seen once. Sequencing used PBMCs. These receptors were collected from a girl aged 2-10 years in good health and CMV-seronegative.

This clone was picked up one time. The CDR3 here is CASSQVSINTEAFF. The DNA of the CDR3 is TGTGCCAGCAGCCAGGTATCTATTAACACTGAAGCTTTCTTT. V gene TRBV14 combines with J gene TRBJ1-1; D not resolved. Deletions cut 3 bases from V and 2 bases from J, with 10 bases between. The CDR3 covers 14 residues. The germline V gene encodes CDR1 SGHDN and CDR2 FVKESK.

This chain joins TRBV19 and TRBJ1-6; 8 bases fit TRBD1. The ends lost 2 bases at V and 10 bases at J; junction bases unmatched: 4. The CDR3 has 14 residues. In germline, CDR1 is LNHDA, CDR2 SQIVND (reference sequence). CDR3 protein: CASSITGGRSPLHF. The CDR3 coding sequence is TGTGCCAGTAGTATAACAGGGGGTAGGTCACCCCTCCACTTT.

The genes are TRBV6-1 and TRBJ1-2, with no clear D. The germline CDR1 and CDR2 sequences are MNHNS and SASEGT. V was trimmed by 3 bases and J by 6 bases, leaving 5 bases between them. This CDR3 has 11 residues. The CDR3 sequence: CASSDVDGYTF. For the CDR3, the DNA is TGTGCCAGCAGTGATGTAGATGGCTACACCTTC.

The CDR3 sequence: CASSVDRGNYGYTF. For the CDR3, the DNA is TGTGCCAGCAGCGTGGACAGGGGAAACTATGGCTACACCTTC. This chain links TRBV9 with TRBJ1-2, with 9 bases lining up with TRBD1. The CDR3 loop spans 14 amino acids. Germline V CDR1 and CDR2: SGDLS, YYNGEE. Trimming at V came to 2 bases and at J to 2 bases, leaving 1 base not matched to a gene.

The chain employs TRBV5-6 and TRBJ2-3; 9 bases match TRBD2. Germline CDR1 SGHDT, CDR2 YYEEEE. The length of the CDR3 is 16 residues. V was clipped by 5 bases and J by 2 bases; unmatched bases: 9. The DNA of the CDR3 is TGTGCCAGCAGTCAGCGAGCGGGGGGAACCACAGATACGCAGTATTTT. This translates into CASSQRAGGTTDTQYF.

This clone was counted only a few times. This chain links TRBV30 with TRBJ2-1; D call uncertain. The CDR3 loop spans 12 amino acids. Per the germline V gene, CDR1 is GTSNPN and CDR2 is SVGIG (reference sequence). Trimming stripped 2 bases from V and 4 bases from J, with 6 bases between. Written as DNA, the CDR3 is TGTGCCTGGAGTCCCGGGTACAATGAGCAGTTCTTC. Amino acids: CAWSPGYNEQFF.

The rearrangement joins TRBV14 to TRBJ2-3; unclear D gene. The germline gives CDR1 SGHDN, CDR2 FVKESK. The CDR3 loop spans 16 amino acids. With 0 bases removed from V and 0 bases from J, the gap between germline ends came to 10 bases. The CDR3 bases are TGTGCCAGCAGCCAAGAAATCCCCTCTAGCACAGATACGCAGTATTTT. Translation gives CASSQEIPSSTDTQYF. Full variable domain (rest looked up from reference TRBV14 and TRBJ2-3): EAGVTQFPSHSVIEKGQTVTLRCDPISGHDNLYWYRRVMGKEIKFLLHFVKESKQDESGMPNNRFLAERTGGTYSTLKVQPAELEDSGVYFCASSQEIPSSTDTQYFGPGTRLTVL.

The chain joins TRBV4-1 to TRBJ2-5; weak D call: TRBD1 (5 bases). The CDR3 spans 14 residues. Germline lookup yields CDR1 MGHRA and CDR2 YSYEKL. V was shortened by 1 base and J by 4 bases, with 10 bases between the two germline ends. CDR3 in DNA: TGCGCCAGCAGCCAAGGAGACAGCACAGAGACCCAGTACTTC. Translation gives CASSQGDSTETQYF.

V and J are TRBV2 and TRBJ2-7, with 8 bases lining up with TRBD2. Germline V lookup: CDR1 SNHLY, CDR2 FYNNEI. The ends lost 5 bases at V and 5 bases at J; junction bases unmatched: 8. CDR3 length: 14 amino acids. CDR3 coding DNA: TGTGCCAGCAGTTTTCCTAGCGGGTGGGACGAGCAGTACTTC. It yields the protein CASSFPSGWDEQYF.

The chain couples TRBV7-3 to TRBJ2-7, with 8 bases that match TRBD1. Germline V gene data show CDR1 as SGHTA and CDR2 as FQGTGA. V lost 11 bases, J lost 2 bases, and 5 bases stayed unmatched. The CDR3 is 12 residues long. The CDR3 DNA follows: TGTGCCGGACAGGGAGCCCCCTACGAGCAGTACTTC. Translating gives CAGQGAPYEQYF.